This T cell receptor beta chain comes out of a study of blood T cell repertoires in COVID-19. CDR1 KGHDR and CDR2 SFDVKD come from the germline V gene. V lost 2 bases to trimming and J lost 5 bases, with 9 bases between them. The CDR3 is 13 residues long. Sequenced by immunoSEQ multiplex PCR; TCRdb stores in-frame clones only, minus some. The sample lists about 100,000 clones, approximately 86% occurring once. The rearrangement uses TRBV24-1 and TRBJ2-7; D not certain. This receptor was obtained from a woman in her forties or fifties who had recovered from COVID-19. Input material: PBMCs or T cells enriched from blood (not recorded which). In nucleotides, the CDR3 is TGTGCCACCAGTGATTCAGGTACCCACGAGCAGTACTTC. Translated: CATSDSGTHEQYF.